The 26 T cell receptor beta chains listed next were all sequenced from one sample in a study of blood T cell repertoires in COVID-19. Assay: immunoSEQ multiplex PCR; the TCRdb copy retains only in-frame clones and omits some. The sample includes some 99,000 clones, approximately 87% of them seen just once. The sequenced sample was peripheral blood. The source of these receptors is a woman aged 55-70 years with acute or convalescent COVID-19.

The chain employs TRBV12-3 or TRBV12-4 and TRBJ1-6; 7 nucleotides align to TRBD1. With V trimmed by 8 bases and J by 6 bases, 4 bases remained unmatched. The CDR3 sequence is 13 residues long. CDR3 residues: CASQDRANSPLHF. For the CDR3, the DNA is TGTGCCAGCCAAGACAGGGCTAATTCACCCCTCCACTTT.

The V and J genes are TRBV6-5 and TRBJ2-2; 7 nucleotides match TRBD1. The CDR3 covers 16 residues. V dropped 0 bases and J dropped 4; count of bases not matched to a gene: 5. Looked up from germline, CDR1 is MNHEY and CDR2 is SVGAGI. CDR3 amino acids: CASSYSTGEFTGELFF. For the CDR3, the DNA is TGTGCCAGCAGTTACTCAACAGGGGAATTCACCGGGGAGCTGTTTTTT.

In this sample, this clone turned up once. This sequence joins TRBV10-3 and TRBJ2-7; TRBD2 matches 8 bases. Unmatched junction bases numbered 6, after V lost 2 bases and J lost 3 bases. Germline V CDR1 and CDR2: ENHRY, SYGVKD. The CDR3 extends over 15 amino acids. CDR3 nucleotides: TGTGCCATCAGTGAGGGAACTAGCGGAATCTACGAGCAGTACTTC. It translates to CAISEGTSGIYEQYF.

This clone has a single count. This chain's CDR3 is CASSEVDFSNQPQHF. The CDR3 DNA reads as TGTGCCAGCAGTGAAGTGGACTTTAGCAATCAGCCCCAGCATTTT. The rearrangement uses TRBV6-1 and TRBJ1-5; D not certain. The CDR3 is 15 amino acids. Looked up from germline, CDR1 is MNHNS and CDR2 is SASEGT. V lost 1 base and J lost 0, with 7 bases in between.

The rearrangement uses TRBV18 and TRBJ1-4; tentatively, D is TRBD1 (5 bases). This CDR3 is 16 amino acids long. Germline loops: CDR1 KGHSH, CDR2 LQKENI. V shed 3 bases and J shed 0 bases, with 11 bases lying between them. The CDR3 protein is CASSPLWTSTNEKLFF. The CDR3 DNA sequence: TGTGCCAGCTCACCCCTTTGGACATCAACTAATGAAAAACTGTTTTTT.

In this sample, this clone turned up a few times. V usage is TRBV7-2 and J usage is TRBJ1-2; D not certain. The CDR3 extends over 12 amino acids. Between the trimmed V and J ends, which lost 4 bases and 8 bases, there was a span of 11 bases. Germline V lookup: CDR1 SGHTA, CDR2 FQGNSA. The CDR3: CASSSSRMGYTF. The CDR3 DNA is TGTGCCAGCAGCTCAAGCAGGATGGGCTACACCTTC.

The CDR3 DNA reads as TGTGCCAGCAGTTATAAGGGGTCCCCCTATAATTCACCCCTCCACTTT. Protein sequence: CASSYKGSPYNSPLHF. The chain couples TRBV6-5 to TRBJ1-6; tentative D call: TRBD1 (5 bases). CDR1 MNHEY and CDR2 SVGAGI come from the germline V gene. Trimming removed 3 bases at V and 2 bases at J, with 11 bases between. The CDR3 has 16 residues.

This clone was seen only a few times. V and J are TRBV18 and TRBJ2-3; D may be TRBD1 (6 bases). The CDR3 is made up of 15 amino acids. Looked up from germline, CDR1 is KGHSH and CDR2 is LQKENI. V lost 2 bases, J lost 1 base, and 10 bases lay in between. In DNA form, the CDR3 reads TGTGCCAGCTCACCAACGGACAGCCGCACAGATACGCAGTATTTT. Its translation: CASSPTDSRTDTQYF.

V is TRBV5-6 and J is TRBJ2-7, with 7 bases lining up with TRBD1. The germline V gene has CDR1 SGHDT and CDR2 YYEEEE. V shed 5 bases, J shed 3 bases, and the junction held 2 bases outside the gene matches. The CDR3 is made up of 12 amino acids. The CDR3 DNA reads as TGTGCCAGCAGTAGACAGGGCTACGAGCAGTACTTC. This codes for CASSRQGYEQYF.

The genes are TRBV7-6 and TRBJ1-3, with a weak D call TRBD1 (5 bases). The CDR3 runs to 15 residues. Trimming left V 4 bases short and J 4 bases short, with 14 bases between. Germline-derived CDR1 and CDR2 are SGHVS and FNYEAQ. The CDR3 nucleotides are TGTGCCAGCAGCTCACAGGTTACCTTCGGAAACACCATATATTTT. Protein: CASSSQVTFGNTIYF.

The chain couples TRBV19 to TRBJ2-1; perhaps TRBD2 as D (6 bases). The CDR3 covers 13 residues. Germline CDR1 LNHDA, CDR2 SQIVND (reference sequence). Between the trimmed V and J ends, which lost 7 bases and 2 bases, there was a span of 9 bases. CDR3 sequence: CASTQRAYNEQFF. The CDR3 bases are TGTGCCAGTACACAGCGGGCCTACAATGAGCAGTTCTTC.

The chain combines TRBV7-2 with TRBJ2-2, with 8 positions matching TRBD1. V dropped 5 bases and J dropped 5; count of bases not matched to a gene: 16. The CDR3 is 18 residues long. Germline loops: CDR1 SGHTA, CDR2 FQGNSA. The CDR3 DNA reads TGTGCCAGCAGCCGCTTCCATTCTGGACAGGGAGGTACCGGGGAGCTGTTTTTT. Its translation: CASSRFHSGQGGTGELFF.

The chain joins TRBV5-1 to TRBJ2-1; 7 bases are a match to TRBD1. CDR1 is SGHRS and CDR2 is YFSETQ in the germline V gene. V shed 4 bases and J 4 bases; nucleotides not matched to a gene: 5. The length of the CDR3 is 14 residues. In nucleotides, the CDR3 is TGCGCCAGCAGCCGACAGGGCTTGTACAATGAGCAGTTCTTC. Its translation: CASSRQGLYNEQFF.

The chain has TRBV18 and TRBJ2-7; D possibly corresponds to TRBD2 (5 bases). V lost 2 bases, J lost 3 bases, and 8 bases lay in between. From germline, CDR1 is KGHSH and CDR2 LQKENI. The CDR3 spans 13 residues. The DNA of the CDR3 is TGTGCCAGCTCACCAGGGAGATTCTACGAGCAGTACTTC. Its protein product is CASSPGRFYEQYF.

A single count supports this clone. J is TRBJ1-2 and V is TRBV5-1, with D unresolved. The CDR3 has 13 residues. CDR1 SGHRS and CDR2 YFSETQ come from the germline V gene. V was pared by 0 bases and J by 2 bases, with 5 bases between. For the CDR3, the DNA is TGCGCCAGCAGCTTGGGCACAAACTATGGCTACACCTTC. As protein: CASSLGTNYGYTF.

V is TRBV18 and J is TRBJ1-1, with D possibly matching TRBD1 (5 bases). With 5 bases removed from V and 3 bases from J, the gap between germline ends came to 13 bases. The CDR3 has 14 amino acids. Germline CDR1 reads KGHSH; CDR2 reads LQKENI. The CDR3 here is CASSAQGSDTEAFF. The CDR3 DNA follows: TGTGCCAGCTCAGCCCAGGGATCGGACACTGAAGCTTTCTTT.

The CDR3 sequence: CASSGDIRTDTQYF. As DNA, the CDR3 is TGCGCCAGCAGCGGGGACATCCGCACAGATACGCAGTATTTT. This chain links TRBV5-1 with TRBJ2-3, with D perhaps matching TRBD1 (6 bases). V lost 4 bases and J lost 1, with 10 bases in between. This CDR3 has 14 residues. The V gene's germline CDR1 is SGHRS and CDR2 YFSETQ.

This clone has only one observation. V is TRBV9 and J is TRBJ2-5; D gene ambiguous. The V gene's germline CDR1 is SGDLS and CDR2 YYNGEE. The CDR3 is made up of 15 amino acids. Deletions cut 0 bases from V and 5 bases from J, with 14 bases between. The CDR3 spells CASSVATNMGETQYF. The CDR3 nucleotides read TGTGCCAGCAGCGTAGCTACCAACATGGGCGAGACCCAGTACTTC.

CDR3 sequence (DNA): TGTGCCAGCAGCTGGCAAACCGGGGAGCTGTTTTTT. It encodes CASSWQTGELFF. The rearrangement links TRBV5-6 to TRBJ2-2; the D is unclear. The V gene lost 3 bases and the J gene lost 5 bases, with 5 bases spanning the gap. The germline CDR1 and CDR2 sequences are SGHDT and YYEEEE. The CDR3 sequence is 12 residues long. The full variable domain, rest sourced from reference TRBV5-6 and TRBJ2-2, is DAGVTQSPTHLIKTRGQQVTLRCSPKSGHDTVSWYQQALGQGPQFIFQYYEEEERQRGNFPDRFSGHQFPNYSSELNVNALLLGDSALYLCASSWQTGELFFGEGSRLTVL.

J is TRBJ1-5 and V is TRBV28, with D unresolved. The CDR3 has 13 amino acids. V dropped 6 bases and J dropped 14 bases, with 20 bases sitting between them. Germline V lookup: CDR1 MDHEN, CDR2 SYDVKM. This CDR3 is CASSLPYPSSKHF. CDR3 bases: TGTGCCAGCAGCCTACCGTACCCTTCATCCAAGCATTTT.

V and J are TRBV15 and TRBJ2-3, with D possibly being TRBD2 (6 bases). Trimming pared 6 bases from V and 4 bases from J, leaving 17 bases between. The CDR3 covers 15 residues. Germline values: CDR1 LNHNV, CDR2 YYDKDF (reference sequence). In DNA form, the CDR3 reads TGTGCCACCAGGGTTGGAGGGAGTAACCCAGATACGCAGTATTTT. Translating it yields CATRVGGSNPDTQYF.

CDR3: CATGTGEMNTEAFF. In DNA, the CDR3 is TGTGCCACCGGGACGGGGGAAATGAACACTGAAGCTTTCTTT. The chain links TRBV3-1 (or the pseudogene TRBV3-2) to TRBJ1-1, with D possibly being TRBD1 (5 bases). Trimming stripped 10 bases from V and 0 bases from J, with 15 bases between. The germline gives CDR1 LGHDT, CDR2 YNNKEL (reference sequence). The CDR3 spans 14 residues.

The chain is built from TRBV9 and TRBJ1-2; D gene uncertain. The CDR3 has 13 amino acids. The germline V gene encodes CDR1 SGDLS and CDR2 YYNGEE. Trimming removed 0 bases from V and 6 bases from J, with 9 bases in between. The CDR3 is CASSVGPGDGYTF. CDR3 in DNA: TGTGCCAGCAGCGTAGGACCAGGCGATGGCTACACCTTC.

The gene calls are TRBV4-3 and TRBJ2-7, with TRBD1 identical over 8 bases. This CDR3 comprises 16 residues. V lost 4 bases to trimming and J lost 5 bases; unmatched junction nucleotides: 13. From germline, CDR1 is LGHNA and CDR2 YSLEER. CDR3 region: CASSRASVQGANEQYF. CDR3 nucleotides: TGCGCCAGCAGCCGGGCGTCGGTCCAGGGGGCTAACGAGCAGTACTTC.

This rearrangement joins TRBV7-2 to TRBJ1-6; TRBD1 agrees at 10 bases. Germline V gene lookup returns CDR1 SGHTA and CDR2 FQGNSA. V lost 4 bases, J lost 9 bases, and 3 bases stayed unmatched. The CDR3 is 14 residues long. The CDR3 region is CASSSRDRGSPLHF. The CDR3 nucleotides are TGTGCCAGCAGCTCCCGGGACAGGGGTTCACCCCTCCACTTT.

The rearrangement uses TRBV9 and TRBJ2-3; D possibly corresponds to TRBD1 (5 bases). Germline CDR1 and CDR2: SGDLS and YYNGEE. CDR3 length equals 12 residues. The germline V and J ends were trimmed by 6 bases and 9 bases, with 14 bases remaining between them. As DNA, the CDR3 is TGTGCCAGCATTCTCAGGACAATAACGCAGTATTTT. It translates to CASILRTITQYF.